This T cell receptor beta chain was sequenced for a study of blood T cell repertoires in COVID-19. Study in general: The United States, Italy and Spain supplied acute and convalescent COVID-19 samples. PBMCs, B-cell-depleted T cells, or T cells were the source of the cDNA or gDNA that made up the material.

With V trimmed by 5 bases and J by 4 bases, 16 bases remained unmatched. The CDR3 loop spans 18 amino acids. Germline V gene lookup returns CDR1 SEHNR and CDR2 FQNEAQ (reference sequence). In the source study's methods: Nucleated cell counts were estimated from reference gene primer amplification. Sequenced by immunoSEQ multiplex PCR; TCRdb stores in-frame clones only, minus some. Clone size and the V and J calls come from that table; the DNA yielded D and trimming. The sample contains more than 90,000 clones, 90% to 95% of which appear only once. This clonotype was obtained from a man aged 50 to 60 with acute or convalescent COVID-19. Input material: peripheral blood. V gene TRBV7-9 combines with J gene TRBJ1-1, with 10 bases fitting TRBD1. The CDR3 DNA follows: TGTGCCAGCAGCCCCGGACTAGGGACAGGGGAGGTGGGCACTGAAGCTTTCTTT. This codes for CASSPGLGTGEVGTEAFF.